The 19 T cell receptor beta chains in this list originate from one sample, sequenced in a study of blood T cell repertoires in COVID-19. Here immunoSEQ multiplex PCR was the method, and the copy in TCRdb shows in-frame clones only, minus some. This table has roughly 100,000 clones, roughly 82% appearing once. Sequenced: peripheral blood. Receptor source: a man aged 55 to 70 with acute or convalescent COVID-19.

The rearrangement links TRBV12-5 to TRBJ2-3; 9 positions agree with TRBD2. The CDR3 loop spans 16 amino acids. J gave up 1 base and V 2 bases, and 4 bases lay outside the gene matches. Germline loops: CDR1 LGHNT, CDR2 FRNRAP. The CDR3 sequence is CASGLYSGSRTDTQYF. The DNA for the CDR3 is TGTGCTAGTGGTTTGTATAGCGGGAGTCGCACAGATACGCAGTATTTT.

The J gene is TRBJ1-6, the V gene TRBV18; tentatively, D is TRBD1 (6 bases). The germline V gene has CDR1 KGHSH and CDR2 LQKENI. This CDR3 comprises 15 residues. Trimming cost V 1 base and J 5 bases, with 9 bases left between them. CDR3 amino acids: CASSPRSGDNSPLHF. DNA of the CDR3: TGTGCCAGCTCACCACGGTCAGGGGATAATTCACCCCTCCACTTT.

The chain employs TRBV28 and TRBJ2-7; a possible D gene is TRBD2 (7 bases). The CDR3 loop spans 13 amino acids. Germline CDR1 and CDR2: MDHEN and SYDVKM. Trimming took 8 bases from V and 5 from J, leaving 16 bases between them. In nucleotides, the CDR3 is TGTGCCAGCCGCTGGGGGGGCCTGGACGAGCAGTACTTC. It yields the protein CASRWGGLDEQYF.

The V and J genes are TRBV5-1 and TRBJ1-1; TRBD1 aligns across 8 bases. V lost 0 bases to trimming and J lost 7 bases; unmatched junction nucleotides: 11. The CDR3 covers 16 residues. The germline CDR1 and CDR2 sequences are SGHRS and YFSETQ. CDR3 in amino acids: CASSLEGTGGLNEAFF. The CDR3 region has the DNA TGCGCCAGCAGCTTGGAGGGTACAGGGGGGTTGAATGAAGCTTTCTTT.

This clone has more than one count but fewer than ten. V is TRBV10-3 and J is TRBJ1-6; 7 bases agree with TRBD1. V shed 11 bases and J 7 bases; nucleotides not matched to a gene: 11. CDR3 length: 14 amino acids. Germline CDR1 reads ENHRY; CDR2 reads SYGVKD. CDR3 residues: CASNRGGRNSPLHF. The CDR3 DNA reads TGTGCCTCGAACAGGGGAGGTAGAAATTCACCCCTCCACTTT.

In this sample, this clone turned up once. J is TRBJ1-1 and V is TRBV30, with D perhaps TRBD1 (6 bases). CDR3 length: 13 amino acids. V gave up 4 bases and J gave up 2 bases, with 11 bases separating them. Germline CDR1 reads GTSNPN; CDR2 reads SVGIG (reference sequence). CDR3 loop: CAWTRGLNTEAFF. In DNA form, the CDR3 reads TGTGCCTGGACAAGGGGGTTAAACACTGAAGCTTTCTTT.

This chain connects TRBV7-2 to TRBJ2-1, with D unresolved. Looked up from germline, CDR1 is SGHTA and CDR2 is FQGNSA. Trimming pared 1 base from V and 3 bases from J, leaving 13 bases between. The CDR3 covers 16 residues. The CDR3 DNA follows: TGTGCCAGCAGCTTAGGTGGCAGGTTGGGCTACAATGAGCAGTTCTTC. Encoded protein: CASSLGGRLGYNEQFF.

The genes are TRBV6-5 and TRBJ1-6; 8 bases are shared with TRBD1. Germline V gene lookup returns CDR1 MNHEY and CDR2 SVGAGI. The V and J ends lost 8 bases and 8 bases, in that order; junction bases with no gene match: 11. The CDR3 is made up of 15 amino acids. CDR3 loop: CASGFQGADYSPLHF. In nucleotides, the CDR3 is TGTGCCAGCGGATTTCAGGGGGCGGATTATTCACCCCTCCACTTT.

The V call is TRBV25-1, the J call TRBJ1-4; 7 bases line up with TRBD1. The CDR3 spans 12 residues. Trimming at V came to 9 bases and at J to 8 bases, leaving 6 bases not matched to a gene. Germline-derived CDR1 and CDR2 are MGHDK and SYGVNS. CDR3 loop: CASHRGGEKLFF. CDR3 nucleotide sequence: TGTGCCAGTCACAGGGGTGGCGAAAAACTGTTTTTT.

This chain connects TRBV10-3 to TRBJ2-5; 7 positions agree with TRBD1. Trimming removed 6 bases from V and 1 base from J; junction bases left unmatched: 5. This CDR3 contains 14 residues. The germline CDR1 and CDR2 sequences are ENHRY and SYGVKD. CDR3 DNA sequence: TGTGCCATCAGCCGGACAGGCTCCCAAGAGACCCAGTACTTC. It translates to CAISRTGSQETQYF.

This chain uses TRBV28 with TRBJ2-2, with D perhaps matching TRBD2 (6 bases). The V end lost 5 bases, the J end lost 5 bases, and 12 bases lay between the germline ends. CDR3 length: 14 residues. CDR1 and CDR2 from the germline V gene are MDHEN and SYDVKM. The CDR3 spells CASSGPGGTGELFF. The CDR3 DNA follows: TGTGCCAGCAGTGGCCCCGGGGGAACCGGGGAGCTGTTTTTT.

This clone was seen only a few times. V gene TRBV3-1 (or the pseudogene TRBV3-2) combines with J gene TRBJ2-2; TRBD1 is a possible D gene (5 bases). Per germline, CDR1 LGHDT and CDR2 YNNKEL (reference sequence). CDR3 length: 14 amino acids. Trimming removed 1 base at V and 6 bases at J, with 9 bases between. The CDR3 is CASSQGQGPGELFF. For the CDR3, the DNA is TGTGCCAGCAGCCAAGGGCAGGGCCCCGGGGAGCTGTTTTTT.

The V and J genes are TRBV16 and TRBJ1-1; maybe TRBD1 (5 bases). The V end lost 8 bases, the J end lost 3 bases, and 7 bases lay between the germline ends. In germline, CDR1 is KGHSY, CDR2 FQNENV. This CDR3 has 11 amino acids. The CDR3 DNA reads as TGTGCCAGCGGGGCCCACACTGAAGCTTTCTTT. Translated, it gives CASGAHTEAFF.

For the CDR3, the DNA is TGTGCCAGCAGCAAACCGACCACTAGCGGGAGTACCGGGGAGCTGTTTTTT. Translating gives CASSKPTTSGSTGELFF. V usage is TRBV11-3 and J usage is TRBJ2-2; 11 bases are a match to TRBD2. The CDR3 covers 17 residues. V dropped 5 bases and J dropped 5; count of bases not matched to a gene: 10. Germline V lookup: CDR1 SGHNT, CDR2 YENEEA.

The gene calls are TRBV18 and TRBJ2-7, with D perhaps matching TRBD2 (5 bases). CDR3 length: 14 residues. V was pared by 3 bases and J by 5 bases, with 14 bases between. The germline V gene encodes CDR1 KGHSH and CDR2 LQKENI. The CDR3 sequence is CASSPGTEGDEQYF. The CDR3 coding sequence is TGTGCCAGCTCACCCGGCACCGAGGGCGACGAGCAGTACTTC.

The genes are TRBV5-1 and TRBJ2-1; D is possibly TRBD2 (6 bases). CDR1 SGHRS and CDR2 YFSETQ come from the germline V gene. CDR3 length: 15 residues. The V end lost 2 bases, the J end lost 7 bases, and 16 bases lay between the germline ends. The CDR3 protein is CASSFGDSPSNEQFF. The CDR3 nucleotides are TGCGCCAGCAGCTTCGGGGACTCCCCCAGTAATGAGCAGTTCTTC.

The CDR3 sequence is CAWSVQQRNTIYF. The CDR3 coding sequence is TGTGCCTGGAGTGTACAACAGCGAAACACCATATATTTT. The V and J genes are TRBV30 and TRBJ1-3; D is uncertain. The CDR3 runs to 13 residues. Trimming cost V 0 bases and J 5 bases, with 8 bases left between them. The V gene's germline CDR1 is GTSNPN and CDR2 SVGIG (reference sequence).

This clone has just a few counts. The V call is TRBV7-2, the J call TRBJ2-5; D is perhaps TRBD1 (5 bases). Germline V gene data show CDR1 as SGHTA and CDR2 as FQGNSA. The CDR3 runs 15 residues. Between the trimmed V and J ends, which lost 0 bases and 5 bases, there was a span of 13 bases. The CDR3 is CASSLAAGLRETQYF. CDR3 DNA sequence: TGTGCCAGCAGCTTAGCAGCAGGGTTAAGGGAGACCCAGTACTTC.

This clone was seen only a few times. This chain joins TRBV6-1 and TRBJ1-1, with D possibly being TRBD1 (5 bases). V was clipped by 0 bases and J by 0 bases, with 8 bases between them. There are 15 residues in the CDR3. The germline V gene encodes CDR1 MNHNS and CDR2 SASEGT. CDR3 region: CASSEAWGMNTEAFF. CDR3 bases: TGTGCCAGCAGTGAAGCATGGGGCATGAACACTGAAGCTTTCTTT.